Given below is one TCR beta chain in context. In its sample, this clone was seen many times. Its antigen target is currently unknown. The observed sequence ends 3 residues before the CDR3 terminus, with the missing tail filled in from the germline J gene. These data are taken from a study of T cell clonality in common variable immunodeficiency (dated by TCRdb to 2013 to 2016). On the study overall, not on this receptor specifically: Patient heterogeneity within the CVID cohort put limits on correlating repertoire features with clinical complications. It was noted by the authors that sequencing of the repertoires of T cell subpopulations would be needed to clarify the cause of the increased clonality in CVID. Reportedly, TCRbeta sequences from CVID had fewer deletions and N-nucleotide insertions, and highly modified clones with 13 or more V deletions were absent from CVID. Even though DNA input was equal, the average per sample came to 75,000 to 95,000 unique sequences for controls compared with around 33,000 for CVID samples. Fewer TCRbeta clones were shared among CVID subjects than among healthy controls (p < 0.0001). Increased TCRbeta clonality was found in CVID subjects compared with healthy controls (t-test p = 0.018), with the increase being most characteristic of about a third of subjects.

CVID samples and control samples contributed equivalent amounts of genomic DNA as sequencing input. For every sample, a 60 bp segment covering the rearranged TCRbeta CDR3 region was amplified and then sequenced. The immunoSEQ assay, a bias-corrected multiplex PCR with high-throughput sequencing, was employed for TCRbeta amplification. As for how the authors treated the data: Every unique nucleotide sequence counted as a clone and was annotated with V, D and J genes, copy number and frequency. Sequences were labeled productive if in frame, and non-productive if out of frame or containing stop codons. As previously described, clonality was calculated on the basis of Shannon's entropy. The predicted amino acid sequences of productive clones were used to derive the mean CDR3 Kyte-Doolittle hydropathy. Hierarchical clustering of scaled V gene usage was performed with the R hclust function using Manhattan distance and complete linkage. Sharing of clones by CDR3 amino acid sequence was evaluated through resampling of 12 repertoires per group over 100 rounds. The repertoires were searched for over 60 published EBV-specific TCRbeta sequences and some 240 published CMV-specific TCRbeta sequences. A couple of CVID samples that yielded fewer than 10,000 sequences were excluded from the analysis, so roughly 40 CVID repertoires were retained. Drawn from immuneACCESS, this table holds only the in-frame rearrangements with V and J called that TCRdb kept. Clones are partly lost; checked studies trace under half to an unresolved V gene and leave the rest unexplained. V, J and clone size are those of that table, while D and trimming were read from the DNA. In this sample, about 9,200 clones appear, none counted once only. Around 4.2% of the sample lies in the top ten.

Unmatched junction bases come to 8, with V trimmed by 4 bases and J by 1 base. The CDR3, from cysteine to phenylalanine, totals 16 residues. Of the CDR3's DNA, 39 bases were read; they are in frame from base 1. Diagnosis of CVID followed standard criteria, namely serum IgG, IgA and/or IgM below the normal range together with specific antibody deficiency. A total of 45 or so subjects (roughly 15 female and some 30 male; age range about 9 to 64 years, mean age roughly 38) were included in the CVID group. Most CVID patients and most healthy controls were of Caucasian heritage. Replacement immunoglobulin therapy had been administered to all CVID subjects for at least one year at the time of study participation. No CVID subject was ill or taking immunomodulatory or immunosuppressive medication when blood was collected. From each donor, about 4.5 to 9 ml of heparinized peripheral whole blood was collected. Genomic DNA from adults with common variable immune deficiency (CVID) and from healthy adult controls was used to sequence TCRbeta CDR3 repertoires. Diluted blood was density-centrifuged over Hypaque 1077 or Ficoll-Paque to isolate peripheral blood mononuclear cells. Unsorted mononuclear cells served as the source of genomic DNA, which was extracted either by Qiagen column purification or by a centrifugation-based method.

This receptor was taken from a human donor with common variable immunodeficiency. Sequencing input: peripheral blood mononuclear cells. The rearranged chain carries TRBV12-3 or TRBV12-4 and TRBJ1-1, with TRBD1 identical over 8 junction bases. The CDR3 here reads CASSSTPGTGNTEAFF. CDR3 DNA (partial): TGTGCCAGCAGTTCGACCCCGGGGACAGGGAACACTGAA.